The 20 T cell receptor beta chains presented below share a single source sample, sequenced in a study of blood T cell repertoires in COVID-19. The table came from immunoSEQ multiplex PCR; TCRdb's copy has only in-frame clones and leaves some out. The sample records about 200,000 clones, around nine tenths being singletons. What was sequenced was peripheral blood. The source is a man in his 60s with COVID-19, enrolled during active disease.

V is TRBV4-1 and J is TRBJ1-6, with 9 nucleotides matching TRBD1. This CDR3 contains 14 residues. Trimming at V came to 4 bases and at J to 10 bases, leaving 5 bases not matched to a gene. Germline CDR1 is MGHRA and CDR2 is YSYEKL. The CDR3 DNA follows: TGCGCCAGCAGCCCGGGACAGGGCCACTCACCCCTCCACTTT. Translated, it gives CASSPGQGHSPLHF.

The chain uses TRBV29-1 and TRBJ1-3, with D uncertain. V was cut by 5 bases and J by 2 bases, with 10 bases left in between. The germline gives CDR1 SQVTM, CDR2 ANQGSEA. CDR3 length: 13 amino acids. This chain's CDR3 is CSVTALTGNTIYF. The DNA of the CDR3 is TGCAGCGTTACAGCTTTGACTGGAAACACCATATATTTT. Full variable domain (missing parts from reference TRBV29-1 and TRBJ1-3): SAVISQKPSRDICQRGTSLTIQCQVDSQVTMMFWYRQQPGQSLTLIATANQGSEATYESGFVIDKFPISRPNLTFSTLTVSNMSPEDSSIYLCSVTALTGNTIYFGEGSWLTVV.

The chain has TRBV5-1 and TRBJ1-1; D is possibly TRBD1 (5 bases). This CDR3 comprises 15 residues. Trimming left V 10 bases short and J 3 bases short, with 22 bases between. Germline loops: CDR1 SGHRS, CDR2 YFSETQ. The CDR3, as DNA: TGCGCCTCACTCGGGGGTGGACCCGGTGACACTGAAGCTTTCTTT. Its protein product is CASLGGGPGDTEAFF. The variable domain in full, with the rest retrieved from reference TRBV5-1 and TRBJ1-1, is KAGVTQTPRYLIKTRGQQVTLSCSPISGHRSVSWYQQTPGQGLQFLFEYFSETQRNKGNFPGRFSGRQFSNSRSEMNVSTLELGDSALYLCASLGGGPGDTEAFFGQGTRLTVV.

CDR3 coding DNA: TGTGCCAGCAGTATTCAGGGGGCGCAAACCGGGGAGCTGTTTTTT. Protein: CASSIQGAQTGELFF. The chain has TRBV28 and TRBJ2-2; 8 positions match TRBD1. The germline V gene has CDR1 MDHEN and CDR2 SYDVKM. The CDR3 has 15 residues. V lost 5 bases to trimming and J lost 5 bases; unmatched junction nucleotides: 7.

The chain joins TRBV6-5 to TRBJ1-3; tentative D call: TRBD1 (6 bases). Per the germline V gene, CDR1 is MNHEY and CDR2 is SVGAGI. Trimming took off 7 bases at V and 2 bases at J, with 15 bases between the two ends. The CDR3 runs to 15 residues. The CDR3 loop is CASTPRGNPGNTIYF. The CDR3 nucleotides read TGTGCCAGCACCCCGAGGGGGAATCCTGGAAACACCATATATTTT.

This rearrangement joins TRBV27 to TRBJ2-7, with D possibly matching TRBD1 (6 bases). Looked up from germline, CDR1 is MNHEY and CDR2 is SMNVEV (reference sequence). This CDR3 is 15 amino acids long. Trimming took off 5 bases at V and 6 bases at J, with 20 bases between the two ends. The CDR3 here is CASSPGQLIMGEQYF. The CDR3 DNA is TGTGCCAGCAGTCCAGGACAGTTGATCATGGGCGAGCAGTACTTC.

The CDR3 DNA reads TGTGCCAGCAGTTATCCGGGACTAGCGGGTTACAATGAGCAGTTCTTC. Its protein is CASSYPGLAGYNEQFF. The chain recombines TRBV6-2 or TRBV6-3 with TRBJ2-1; 12 nucleotides line up with TRBD2. Germline assignment: CDR1 MNHEY and CDR2 SVGEGT. V lost 3 bases and J lost 4; bases outside the gene matches: 4. This CDR3 is 16 amino acids long.

The chain couples TRBV9 to TRBJ1-1; a weak D match, TRBD1 (6 bases). The germline V gene encodes CDR1 SGDLS and CDR2 YYNGEE. This CDR3 comprises 14 residues. Trimming stripped 3 bases from V and 0 bases from J, with 9 bases between. The CDR3 protein is CASSGQEVNTEAFF. The CDR3 region has the DNA TGTGCCAGCAGCGGACAGGAAGTGAACACTGAAGCTTTCTTT.

J is TRBJ1-4 and V is TRBV7-2; weak D call: TRBD1 (5 bases). Trimming removed 5 bases from V and 4 bases from J, with 11 bases in between. From germline, CDR1 is SGHTA and CDR2 FQGNSA. This CDR3 is built from 14 residues. The CDR3 spells CASSPGEINEKLFF. CDR3 sequence (DNA): TGTGCCAGCAGCCCGGGGGAGATTAATGAAAAACTGTTTTTT.

The chain is built from TRBV7-2 and TRBJ1-3, with 9 bases that match TRBD1. CDR3 length equals 19 residues. V shed 4 bases and J 0 bases; nucleotides not matched to a gene: 13. Germline V gene data show CDR1 as SGHTA and CDR2 as FQGNSA. CDR3 in DNA: TGTGCCAGCAGCTCGACAGGGGGTGCCTCCATCTCCTCTGGAAACACCATATATTTT. Its translation: CASSSTGGASISSGNTIYF. Full variable domain (remainder filled in from reference TRBV7-2 and TRBJ1-3): GAGVSQSPSNKVTEKGKDVELRCDPISGHTALYWYRQSLGQGLEFLIYFQGNSAPDKSGLPSDRFSAERTGGSVSTLTIQRTQQEDSAVYLCASSSTGGASISSGNTIYFGEGSWLTVV.

This chain connects TRBV10-1 to TRBJ1-6; no definite D call. Germline values: CDR1 WNHNN, CDR2 SYGVQD (reference sequence). Trimming left V 2 bases short and J 7 bases short, with 6 bases between. CDR3 length equals 13 residues. CDR3 protein: CASSETGNSPLHF. In DNA form, the CDR3 reads TGCGCCAGCAGTGAGACCGGGAATTCACCCCTCCACTTT.

The chain combines TRBV24-1 with TRBJ2-2, with D tentatively TRBD2 (5 bases). The V gene's germline CDR1 is KGHDR and CDR2 SFDVKD. The CDR3 is made up of 11 amino acids. The ends were cut back, 8 bases at V and 6 bases at J, with 6 bases in the middle. CDR3: CATKRAGELFF. The DNA of the CDR3 is TGTGCCACCAAGAGGGCCGGGGAGCTGTTTTTT.

This chain links TRBV6-5 with TRBJ2-1; 7 bases map to TRBD1. The CDR3 is made up of 15 amino acids. Germline V gene lookup returns CDR1 MNHEY and CDR2 SVGAGI. With V trimmed by 6 bases and J by 2 bases, 7 bases remained unmatched. The CDR3 sequence: CASRGLTGAYNEQFF. CDR3 nucleotide sequence: TGTGCCAGCAGGGGTTTAACAGGGGCCTACAATGAGCAGTTCTTC.

This chain joins TRBV27 and TRBJ1-2; a weak D match, TRBD1 (5 bases). Per germline, CDR1 MNHEY and CDR2 SMNVEV (reference sequence). V was pared by 0 bases and J by 4 bases, with 12 bases between. CDR3 size: 15 residues. The CDR3 DNA follows: TGTGCCAGCAGTTTATCGTTTCCAGGGTTCTATGGCTACACCTTC. Protein: CASSLSFPGFYGYTF.

This clone was observed a single time. CDR3 residues: CASKGRGGPYEQYF. The CDR3 DNA reads as TGTGCCAGTAAGGGGAGGGGGGGCCCCTACGAGCAGTACTTC. This sequence joins TRBV19 and TRBJ2-7, with D possibly TRBD2 on 7 matching bases. The CDR3 runs to 14 residues. V shed 7 bases and J shed 2 bases, with 15 bases lying between them. The V gene's germline CDR1 is LNHDA and CDR2 SQIVND (reference sequence). The full variable domain, in which reference TRBV19 and TRBJ2-7 provide the parts outside the CDR3, is DGGITQSPKYLFRKEGQNVTLSCEQNLNHDAMYWYRQDPGQGLRLIYYSQIVNDFQKGDIAEGYSVSREKKESFPLTVTSAQKNPTAFYLCASKGRGGPYEQYFGPGTRLTVT.

V usage is TRBV30 and J usage is TRBJ1-6; TRBD1 is a possible D gene (6 bases). Trimming cost V 0 bases and J 9 bases, with 18 bases left between them. Germline-derived CDR1 and CDR2 are GTSNPN and SVGIG (reference sequence). The CDR3 runs to 16 residues. The CDR3 reads CAWSVQGARPGSPLHF. CDR3 DNA: TGTGCCTGGAGTGTACAGGGCGCGAGACCTGGTTCACCCCTCCACTTT.

This chain connects TRBV5-5 to TRBJ2-2; D may be TRBD2 (5 bases). CDR3 length equals 13 residues. CDR1 SGHKS and CDR2 YYEKEE come from the germline V gene (reference sequence). V was trimmed by 4 bases and J by 4 bases, leaving 8 bases between them. CDR3 DNA sequence: TGTGCCAGCAGCCCTGGACTCACCGGGGAGCTGTTTTTT. Its translation is CASSPGLTGELFF.

CDR3 in DNA: TGTGCCAGCTCACCACCGAACGGCAGGGGGCGATCGGACCAGTACTTC. The encoded protein is CASSPPNGRGRSDQYF. The chain is built from TRBV18 and TRBJ2-5, with 8 nucleotides matching TRBD1. The germline CDR1 and CDR2 sequences are KGHSH and LQKENI. With 0 bases clipped from V and 10 bases from J, the junction kept 13 bases outside the gene matches. The CDR3 contains 16 residues.

V is TRBV19 and J is TRBJ1-1, with a weak D call TRBD1 (5 bases). This CDR3 has 17 amino acids. The ends were cut back, 7 bases at V and 0 bases at J, with 21 bases in the middle. The germline gives CDR1 LNHDA, CDR2 SQIVND (reference sequence). The CDR3 spells CASTTDGGFSVNTEAFF. The CDR3 DNA reads as TGTGCCAGTACCACGGATGGGGGGTTCTCCGTGAACACTGAAGCTTTCTTT.

The genes are TRBV18 and TRBJ2-7, with 10 bases aligning to TRBD2. With V trimmed by 2 bases and J by 6 bases, 7 bases remained unmatched. The CDR3 loop spans 15 amino acids. CDR1 is KGHSH and CDR2 is LQKENI in the germline V gene. CDR3 coding DNA: TGTGCCAGCTCACCATCTAGCGGGGGAGTGGGCGAGCAGTACTTC. Encoded protein: CASSPSSGGVGEQYF.